This TCR beta chain stems from a study of vaccination and CD4 T cells after COVID-19 (dated 2022 in TCRdb). About the investigation overall: Every convalescent patient had a positive nasal swab PCR test for SARS-CoV-2, with mild disease in roughly ten patients and severe disease in one. Participants got two doses of the Pfizer-BioNTech BNT162b2 vaccine (n=8) or two doses of the Moderna mRNA-1273 vaccine (n=2). In around nine COVID-19 convalescent patients and a handful of infection-naive healthy vaccine recipients, the spike-specific CD4+ TCR repertoire before mRNA vaccination was compared with the repertoire after mRNA vaccination. Post-vaccine blood samples were collected a median of around 10 weeks after the second vaccine dose, ranging from roughly 14 to 241 days. Six males and four females were included in the convalescent cohort, with two Hispanic individuals, seven Caucasians, two Asians and one multiracial person represented. Post-COVID blood samples were collected from convalescent patients a median of around 100 days after diagnosis, with a range of about 35 to 180 days. What the authors observed across the whole study: In convalescent patients, nearly all vaccine-specific clones (304 of 307) were found to be mono-reactive for SARS-CoV-2 spike rather than cross-reactive with common cold coronaviruses. In convalescent patients, a median approximately 90% of post-vaccine SARS-CoV-2-reactive clones were detected only after vaccination, suggesting vaccine-specific priming. Relatively few convalescent patients were included in the study, and early timepoints after natural infection were not analyzed. The median number of SARS-CoV-2-reactive clonotypes rose from 20 to 25 after infection to 38 after vaccination, but the change was not significant.

Concerning this clonotype itself: Its antigen is still unknown. Base quality data are lacking; no much larger clone is found one base away.

The convalescent patients' positive SARS-CoV-2 PCR tests fell between March and December 2020, which was before the Alpha, Beta and Delta variants emerged in the United States. Ficoll-Paque Plus gradient centrifugation was used to isolate PBMCs from whole blood, and the isolated PBMCs were then either used fresh or cryopreserved at -140C. V is cut by 7 bases and J by 2 bases, and the space between the germline ends is 16 bases. In the germline V gene, CDR1 corresponds to SGHRS and CDR2 to YFSETQ. The CDR3 runs 15 amino acids, cysteine and phenylalanine included. CDR3 DNA is the only sequence kept; it has 45 bases, read in frame from the first base. Library construction relied on PCR. TCRdb names Illumina iSeq 100 as the instrument used. The authors' analysis ran thus. Non-productive sequences were removed, and CDR3s that did not start with C, did not end with F or W, or were shorter than 7 amino acids were discarded. Similarity between CDR3 sequences was evaluated in R version 3.6.1 using Levenshtein distances (stringdist) and unrooted phylogenetic trees (ape). Using fastp at Q25 and MiXCR, TCRdb reprocessed the public reads and kept productive beta chains. CDR3 protein sequences are deduplicated, and each keeps its most common genes and DNA. TCRdb, not the authors, supplied the V and J calls. The sample includes roughly 25,000 distinct CDR3 sequences, with under 65% observed a single time. The top ten hold roughly 1% of the sample.

The input for sequencing was CD4+ T cells from blood, taken before SARS-CoV-2 vaccination. The TCR was taken from a human donor who had recovered from COVID-19. The receptor chain draws on TRBV5-1 and TRBJ2-1; a weak D assignment points to TRBD1 (5 bases agree). The DNA reads as follows: TGCGCCAGCCGCCCCGCTGGGGCAACCTACAATGAGCAGTTCTTC. This codes for CASRPAGATYNEQFF.